This entry lists 3 T cell receptor beta chains sequenced from one sample in a study of Tregs in tolerant kidney transplant recipients. The repertoire was sequenced with immunoSEQ multiplex PCR; TCRdb's copy has only in-frame clones and lacks some. The table shows about 240,000 clones, with 84% occurring only once. Specimen: CD4+ T cells from blood. These receptors came from a human donor in good health.

The V and J genes are TRBV5-1 and TRBJ2-5; 8 nucleotides align to TRBD1. There are 15 residues in the CDR3. Germline V gives CDR1 SGHRS, CDR2 YFSETQ. The trim removed 0 bases at V and 5 bases at J, leaving 6 bases unmatched. Here the CDR3 DNA reads TGCGCCAGCAGCTTGGTCACAGGGGGAAGCGAGACCCAGTACTTC. This sequence encodes CASSLVTGGSETQYF.

The gene calls are TRBV10-1 and TRBJ2-7, with D possibly TRBD2 on 6 matching bases. This CDR3 comprises 12 residues. Between the trimmed V and J ends, which lost 6 bases and 3 bases, there was a span of 9 bases. The germline V gene has CDR1 WNHNN and CDR2 SYGVQD (reference sequence). The CDR3 loop reads CASSTGLYEQYF. DNA for the CDR3: TGCGCCAGCAGCACGGGACTCTACGAGCAGTACTTC.

The V call is TRBV25-1, the J call TRBJ1-2; D call uncertain. The germline V gene has CDR1 MGHDK and CDR2 SYGVNS. The CDR3 has 12 amino acids. The ends were cut back, 1 base at V and 3 bases at J, with 3 bases in the middle. The CDR3 region is CASSESDYGYTF. The CDR3 DNA reads as TGTGCCAGCAGTGAATCAGACTATGGCTACACCTTC.